These 21 T cell receptor beta chains share one sample of origin, sequenced in a study of neurological immune-mediated disorders. Time point described: longitudinal time-point 3. One entry per CDR3 protein, called by TCRdb with MiXCR from the 5' RACE reads. Here the sample spans around 100,000 distinct CDR3 sequences, 10% to 12% being singletons. The sample was PBMCs. These receptors were taken from a female donor with HTLV-1-associated myelopathy (HAM/TSP).

The table lists this clonotype with many counts. This chain joins TRBV12-3 or TRBV12-4 and TRBJ1-6, with 8 bases that match TRBD1. V shed 6 bases and J 5 bases; nucleotides not matched to a gene: 6. This CDR3 has 15 amino acids. CDR3 sequence (DNA): TGTGCCAGCAGGAAGACAGGGGATAATAATTCACCCCTCCACTTT. Residues: CASRKTGDNNSPLHF.

This clonotype was counted at least ten times. The chain combines TRBV12-3 or TRBV12-4 with TRBJ2-1; either TRBD1 or TRBD2 may fit D (6 bases each). The CDR3 is made up of 14 amino acids. Trimming left V 5 bases short and J 7 bases short, with 15 bases between. The CDR3 here is CASSIRGPGNEQFF. The CDR3 nucleotides are TGTGCCAGCAGTATCCGGGGGCCGGGGAATGAGCAGTTCTTC.

This clonotype was picked up many times. V usage is TRBV4-1 and J usage is TRBJ2-7; D remains ambiguous. V was clipped by 5 bases and J by 0 bases, with 8 bases between them. CDR1 is MGHRA, CDR2 YSYEKL, per germline. The CDR3 is made up of 13 amino acids. The CDR3 coding sequence is TGCGCCAGCAGCTGGACGGCCTCCTACGAGCAGTACTTC. The encoded protein is CASSWTASYEQYF.

This clonotype has more than one count but fewer than ten. The chain links TRBV18 to TRBJ1-5; D remains ambiguous. Per germline, CDR1 KGHSH and CDR2 LQKENI. The CDR3 spans 17 residues. Trimming took off 2 bases at V and 4 bases at J, with 18 bases between the two ends. CDR3 sequence: CASSPVSSAGGNQPQHF. CDR3 nucleotide sequence: TGTGCCAGCTCACCAGTTAGTTCGGCCGGTGGGAATCAGCCCCAGCATTTT.

This clonotype was detected once. The chain combines TRBV20-1 with TRBJ2-1, with no clear D. V lost 5 bases to trimming and J lost 0 bases, with 14 bases between them. This CDR3 has 15 residues. CDR1 is DFQATT and CDR2 is SNEGSKA in the germline V gene (reference sequence). The CDR3 nucleotides are TGCAGTGCTCTCGACCCGAGAATCTCCTACAATGAGCAGTTCTTC. It yields the protein CSALDPRISYNEQFF.

This clonotype was seen ten or more times. The chain links TRBV6-2 or TRBV6-3 to TRBJ2-7, with 9 bases lining up with TRBD1. Trimming took 0 bases from V and 1 from J; bases not matched to a gene: 4. CDR3 length: 16 amino acids. Per germline, CDR1 MNHEY and CDR2 SVGEGT. The CDR3 DNA reads as TGTGCCAGCAGTTACTCGAGACAGGGGGAGTCCTACGAGCAGTACTTC. As protein: CASSYSRQGESYEQYF.

The rearrangement links TRBV7-9 to TRBJ2-7; D is possibly TRBD1 or TRBD2 (5 bases each). V dropped 5 bases and J dropped 3 bases, with 11 bases sitting between them. The length of the CDR3 is 13 residues. The germline V gene encodes CDR1 SEHNR and CDR2 FQNEAQ (reference sequence). CDR3 in amino acids: CASSPRDGYEQYF. The CDR3 DNA reads as TGTGCCAGCAGCCCCCGGGACGGCTACGAGCAGTACTTC.

This clonotype was seen repeatedly, ten times or more. The chain has TRBV2 and TRBJ2-1; D not resolved. The CDR3 runs 15 residues. Per germline, CDR1 SNHLY and CDR2 FYNNEI. Trimming removed 2 bases at V and 10 bases at J, with 18 bases between. The chain's CDR3 is CASSERLGGVGEQFF. The DNA for the CDR3 is TGTGCCAGCAGTGAAAGGTTAGGCGGCGTCGGGGAGCAGTTCTTC.

Worth noting for this clonotype: Mismatch with germline at one junction end may stem from a read error. The chain links TRBV27 to TRBJ1-6, with D unclear. Germline V gene sequence: CDR1 MNHEY, CDR2 SMNVEV (reference sequence). This CDR3 has 22 residues. CDR3 in DNA: TGTGCCAGCAGTCCTCACCCAACCAATACAAGTACTATTATCTCCTATAATTCACTCCTCCACTTT. Residues: CASSPHPTNTSTIISYNSLLHF.

Only a few counts were recorded for this clonotype. The V gene is TRBV5-1, the J gene TRBJ1-1, with 8 bases fitting TRBD1. The ends lost 4 bases at V and 1 base at J; junction bases unmatched: 3. The CDR3 is 14 amino acids. Germline V lookup: CDR1 SGHRS, CDR2 YFSETQ. This CDR3 reads CASSEGTGNTEAFF. CDR3 nucleotides: TGCGCCAGCAGCGAGGGGACAGGGAACACTGAAGCTTTCTTT.

This clonotype was counted at least ten times. The chain joins TRBV4-2 to TRBJ2-3; D is unclear. There are 14 residues in the CDR3. V shed 0 bases and J shed 11 bases, with 15 bases lying between them. Looked up from germline, CDR1 is LGHNA and CDR2 is YNFKEQ. The CDR3 loop is CASSQEFGPVKQYF. The CDR3, as DNA: TGTGCCAGCAGCCAAGAGTTTGGCCCCGTGAAGCAGTATTTT.

The chain links TRBV11-2 to TRBJ1-5, with D perhaps TRBD1 (5 bases). The CDR3 covers 13 residues. Germline V CDR1 and CDR2: SGHAT, FQNNGV. Deletions cut 5 bases from V and 8 bases from J, with 13 bases between. CDR3 in amino acids: CASSPSRAEPQHF. The CDR3, as DNA: TGTGCCAGCAGCCCGTCCAGGGCTGAGCCCCAGCATTTT. Complete variable domain (other parts from reference TRBV11-2 and TRBJ1-5): EAGVAQSPRYKIIEKRQSVAFWCNPISGHATLYWYQQILGQGPKLLIQFQNNGVVDDSQLPKDRFSAERLKGVDSTLKIQPAKLEDSAVYLCASSPSRAEPQHFGDGTRLSIL.

This clonotype was found many times. V is TRBV5-1 and J is TRBJ1-4; D not certain. Germline V gene data show CDR1 as SGHRS and CDR2 as YFSETQ. This CDR3 spans 15 amino acids. The V gene lost 3 bases and the J gene lost 0 bases, with 9 bases spanning the gap. Here the CDR3 DNA reads TGCGCCAGCAGCTCGGACGGTGCAACTAATGAAAAACTGTTTTTT. Amino acid sequence: CASSSDGATNEKLFF.

The gene calls are TRBV7-9 and TRBJ2-6; D uncertain. Trimming shortened V by 4 bases and J by 0 bases, and 13 bases separated the two germline ends. The CDR3 is made up of 17 amino acids. Germline values: CDR1 SEHNR, CDR2 FQNEAQ (reference sequence). DNA for the CDR3: TGTGCCAGCAGCTCAAGACAACTTAACTCTGGGGCCAACGTCCTGACTTTC. It translates to CASSSRQLNSGANVLTF. The full variable domain, its missing parts supplied by reference TRBV7-9 and TRBJ2-6, is DTGVSQNPRHKITKRGQNVTFRCDPISEHNRLYWYRQTLGQGPEFLTYFQNEAQLEKSRLLSDRFSAERPKGSFSTLEIQRTEQGDSAMYLCASSSRQLNSGANVLTFGAGSRLTVL.

The CDR3 reads CAMTGEIYNEQFF. The CDR3 DNA reads TGTGCCATGACAGGAGAAATCTACAATGAGCAGTTCTTC. V usage is TRBV10-3 and J usage is TRBJ2-1, with TRBD1 as a possible D gene (6 bases). Germline CDR1 is ENHRY and CDR2 is SYGVKD. The V and J ends lost 9 bases and 3 bases respectively, with 12 bases between them. The length of the CDR3 is 13 residues.

At least ten counts were recorded for this clonotype. The chain recombines TRBV5-1 with TRBJ2-7, with 10 nucleotides matching TRBD2. Germline CDR1 reads SGHRS; CDR2 reads YFSETQ. V trimming: 3 bases; J trimming: 5 bases; junction bases outside the gene matches: 11. CDR3 length: 16 amino acids. This CDR3 reads CASSSGSGGASDEQYF. The CDR3 nucleotides read TGCGCCAGCAGCTCAGGGAGCGGGGGGGCCTCGGACGAGCAGTACTTC.

This clonotype was picked up many times. The gene calls are TRBV5-6 and TRBJ2-1; D gene ambiguous. This CDR3 is built from 12 residues. V was clipped by 0 bases and J by 8 bases, with 6 bases between them. Germline V CDR1 and CDR2: SGHDT, YYEEEE. The CDR3 DNA follows: TGTGCCAGCAGCTTGGTGAGGTATGAGCAGTTCTTC. It specifies CASSLVRYEQFF.

This clonotype occurred many times. The V and J genes are TRBV5-1 and TRBJ2-1; 7 nucleotides agree with TRBD1. V lost 4 bases to trimming and J lost 5 bases; unmatched junction nucleotides: 6. The CDR3 runs to 14 residues. The germline V gene has CDR1 SGHRS and CDR2 YFSETQ. CDR3 sequence reads: CASSERGRNNEQFF. The CDR3 DNA is TGCGCCAGCAGCGAGAGGGGGCGTAACAATGAGCAGTTCTTC.

This clonotype was seen only a few times. V is TRBV7-2 and J is TRBJ2-3, with 11 bases lining up with TRBD2. The CDR3 sequence is 17 residues long. Trimming cost V 2 bases and J 1 base; bases outside gene matches: 5. Per germline, CDR1 SGHTA and CDR2 FQGNSA. For the CDR3, the DNA is TGTGCCAGCAGCTTAAGACTAGCGGGGTCAGGCACAGATACGCAGTATTTT. Amino acid sequence: CASSLRLAGSGTDTQYF.

This clonotype was observed at least ten times. The rearrangement joins TRBV24-1 to TRBJ2-5, with D unresolved. The CDR3 has 16 residues. V was clipped by 1 base and J by 0 bases, with 11 bases between them. Germline CDR1 is KGHDR and CDR2 is SFDVKD. The CDR3 region has the DNA TGTGCCACCAGTGATTTCACGGCAGGCTACCAAGAGACCCAGTACTTC. As protein: CATSDFTAGYQETQYF.

The chain combines TRBV20-1 with TRBJ2-5; no clear D gene. Trimming took 2 bases from V and 5 from J, leaving 15 bases between them. CDR1 is DFQATT and CDR2 is SNEGSKA in the germline V gene (reference sequence). CDR3 length: 14 residues. The CDR3 reads CSARHRGRRETQYF. In DNA form, the CDR3 reads TGCAGTGCTAGACATCGTGGTCGAAGGGAGACCCAGTACTTC.